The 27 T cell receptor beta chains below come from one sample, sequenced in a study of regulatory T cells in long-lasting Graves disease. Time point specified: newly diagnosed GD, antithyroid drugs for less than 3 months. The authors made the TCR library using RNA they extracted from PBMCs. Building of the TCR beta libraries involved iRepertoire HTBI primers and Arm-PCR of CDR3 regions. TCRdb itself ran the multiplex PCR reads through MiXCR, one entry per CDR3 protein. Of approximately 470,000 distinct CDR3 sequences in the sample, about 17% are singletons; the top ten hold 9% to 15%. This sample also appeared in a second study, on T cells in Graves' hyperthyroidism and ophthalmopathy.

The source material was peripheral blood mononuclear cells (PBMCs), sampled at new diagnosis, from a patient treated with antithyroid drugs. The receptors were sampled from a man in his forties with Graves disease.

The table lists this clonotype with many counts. The CDR3 here is CASSLIADHFNEQFF. Here the CDR3 DNA reads TGTGCCAGCAGCTTAATAGCGGACCACTTCAATGAGCAGTTCTTC. The chain uses TRBV7-3 and TRBJ2-1, with TRBD2 as a possible D gene (6 bases). V lost 1 base and J 6 bases, leaving 13 bases between the germline ends. Germline CDR1 is SGHTA and CDR2 is FQGTGA. This CDR3 has 15 residues.

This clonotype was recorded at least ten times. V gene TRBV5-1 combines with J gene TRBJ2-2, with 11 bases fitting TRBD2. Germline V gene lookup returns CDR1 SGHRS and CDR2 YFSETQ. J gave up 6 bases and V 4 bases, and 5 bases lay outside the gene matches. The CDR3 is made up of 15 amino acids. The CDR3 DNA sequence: TGCGCCAGCAGCCTCCTAGCGGGAGGAGCCGGGGAGCTGTTTTTT. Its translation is CASSLLAGGAGELFF.

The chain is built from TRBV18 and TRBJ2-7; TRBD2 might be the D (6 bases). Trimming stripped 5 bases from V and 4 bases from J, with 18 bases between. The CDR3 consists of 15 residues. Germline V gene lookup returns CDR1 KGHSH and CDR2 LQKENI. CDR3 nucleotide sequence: TGTGCCAGCTCAAGTGGGGCTAGCGAGGTGTACGAGCAGTACTTC. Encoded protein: CASSSGASEVYEQYF.

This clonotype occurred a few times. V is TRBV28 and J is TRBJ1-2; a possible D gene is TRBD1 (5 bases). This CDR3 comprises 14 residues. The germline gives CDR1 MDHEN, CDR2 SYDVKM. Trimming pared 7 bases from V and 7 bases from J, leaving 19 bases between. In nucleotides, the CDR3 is TGTGCCAGCACCGAACCCGGGGGGGAGGGTGGCTACACCTTC. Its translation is CASTEPGGEGGYTF.

The CDR3 nucleotides read TGTGCCAGCACTCCAGGGACTAGCGGGAGCCGGGGGTACGAGCAGTACTTC. Protein: CASTPGTSGSRGYEQYF. V usage is TRBV6-1 and J usage is TRBJ2-7; 14 nucleotides match TRBD2. The germline gives CDR1 MNHNS, CDR2 SASEGT. V shed 7 bases and J 4 bases; nucleotides not matched to a gene: 12. This CDR3 comprises 17 residues.

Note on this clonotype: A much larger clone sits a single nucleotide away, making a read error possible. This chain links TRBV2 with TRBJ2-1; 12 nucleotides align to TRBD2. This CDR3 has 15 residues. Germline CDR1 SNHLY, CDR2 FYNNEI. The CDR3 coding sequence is TGTACCAGCAGGAGACTAGCGGGGGACTATGGAGAGCAGTTCTTC. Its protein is CTSRRLAGDYGEQFF.

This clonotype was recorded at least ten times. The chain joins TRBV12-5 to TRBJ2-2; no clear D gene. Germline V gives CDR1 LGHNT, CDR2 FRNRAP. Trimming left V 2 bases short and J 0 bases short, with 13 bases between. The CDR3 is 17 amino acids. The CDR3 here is CASGLRRAEPNTGELFF. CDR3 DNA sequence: TGTGCTAGTGGTTTGCGCCGGGCCGAACCGAACACCGGGGAGCTGTTTTTT.

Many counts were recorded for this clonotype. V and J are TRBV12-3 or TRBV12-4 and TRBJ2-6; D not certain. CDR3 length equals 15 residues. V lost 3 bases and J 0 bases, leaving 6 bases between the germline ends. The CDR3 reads CASSFYSSGANVLTF. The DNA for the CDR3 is TGTGCCAGCAGTTTCTACAGCTCTGGGGCCAACGTCCTGACTTTC.

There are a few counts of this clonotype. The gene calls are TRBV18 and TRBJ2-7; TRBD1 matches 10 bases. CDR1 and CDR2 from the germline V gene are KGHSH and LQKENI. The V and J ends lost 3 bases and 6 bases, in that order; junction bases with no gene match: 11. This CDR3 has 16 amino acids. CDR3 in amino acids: CASSPISGQGNGEQYF. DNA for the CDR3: TGTGCCAGCTCACCTATTTCGGGACAGGGGAACGGCGAGCAGTACTTC. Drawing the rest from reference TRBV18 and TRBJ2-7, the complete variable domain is NAGVMQNPRHLVRRRGQEARLRCSPMKGHSHVYWYRQLPEEGLKFMVYLQKENIIDESGMPKERFSAEFPKEGPSILRIQQVVRGDSAAYFCASSPISGQGNGEQYFGPGTRLTVT.

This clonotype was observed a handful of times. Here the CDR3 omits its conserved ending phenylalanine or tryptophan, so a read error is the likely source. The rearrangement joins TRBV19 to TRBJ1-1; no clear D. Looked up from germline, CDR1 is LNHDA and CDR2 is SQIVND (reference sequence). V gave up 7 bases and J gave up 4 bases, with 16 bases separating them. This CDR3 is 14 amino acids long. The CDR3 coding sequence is TGTGCCAGTATTATGCGGGTCGGCCGCACTGAAGCTTTCCTT. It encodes CASIMRVGRTEAFL.

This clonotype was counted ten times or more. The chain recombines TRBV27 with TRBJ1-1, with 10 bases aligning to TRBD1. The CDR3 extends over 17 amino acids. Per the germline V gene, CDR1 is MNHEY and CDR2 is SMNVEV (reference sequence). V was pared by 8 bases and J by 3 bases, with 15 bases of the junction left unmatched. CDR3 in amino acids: CASPPRDRGRMDTEAFF. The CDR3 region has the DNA TGTGCCAGCCCCCCAAGGGACAGGGGAAGGATGGACACTGAAGCTTTCTTT.

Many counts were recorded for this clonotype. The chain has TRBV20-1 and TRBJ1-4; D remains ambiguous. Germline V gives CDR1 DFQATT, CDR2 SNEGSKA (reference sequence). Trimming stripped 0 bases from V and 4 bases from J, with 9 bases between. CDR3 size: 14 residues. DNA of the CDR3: TGCAGTGCTAGAGACTGGGGAGTTAATGAAAAACTGTTTTTT. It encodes CSARDWGVNEKLFF.

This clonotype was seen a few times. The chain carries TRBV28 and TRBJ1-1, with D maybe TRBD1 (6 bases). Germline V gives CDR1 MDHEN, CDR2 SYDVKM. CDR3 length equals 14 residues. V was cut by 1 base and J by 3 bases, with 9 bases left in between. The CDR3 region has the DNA TGTGCCAGCAGTTTATTCAGGGGCTACACTGAAGCTTTCTTT. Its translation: CASSLFRGYTEAFF.

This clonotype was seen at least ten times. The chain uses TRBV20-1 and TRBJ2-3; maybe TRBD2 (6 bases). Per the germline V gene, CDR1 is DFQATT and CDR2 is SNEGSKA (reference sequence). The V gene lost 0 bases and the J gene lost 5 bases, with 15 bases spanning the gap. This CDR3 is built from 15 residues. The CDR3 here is CSARDLGGDLDTQYF. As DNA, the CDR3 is TGCAGTGCTAGAGATTTAGGAGGGGACCTAGATACGCAGTATTTT.

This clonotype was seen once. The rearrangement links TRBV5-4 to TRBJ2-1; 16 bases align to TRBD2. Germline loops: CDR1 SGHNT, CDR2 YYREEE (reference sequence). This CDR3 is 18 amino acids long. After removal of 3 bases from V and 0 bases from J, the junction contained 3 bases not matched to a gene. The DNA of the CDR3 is TGTGCCAGCAGCTGGGGACTAGCGGGAGGGAGCTCCTACAATGAGCAGTTCTTC. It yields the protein CASSWGLAGGSSYNEQFF.

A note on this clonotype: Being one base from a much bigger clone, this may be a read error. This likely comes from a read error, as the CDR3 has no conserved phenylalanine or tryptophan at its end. CDR3 in DNA: TGTGCCAGCACCTCGCAGGGGGCAGACGTGAACACCGGGGAGCTGTTTTCT. This translates into CASTSQGADVNTGELFS. This chain links TRBV7-9 with TRBJ2-2, with TRBD1 matching 8 bases. Germline V gene data show CDR1 as SEHNR and CDR2 as FQNEAQ (reference sequence). The CDR3 length is 17 residues. J was trimmed by 1 base and V by 7 bases; bases with no gene match: 11.

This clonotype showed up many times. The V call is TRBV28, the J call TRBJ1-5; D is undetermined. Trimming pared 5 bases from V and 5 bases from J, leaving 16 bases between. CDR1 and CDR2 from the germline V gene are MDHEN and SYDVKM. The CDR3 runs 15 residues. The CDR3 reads CASSDQIGFHQPQHF. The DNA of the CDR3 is TGTGCCAGCAGTGACCAAATAGGGTTCCATCAGCCCCAGCATTTT.

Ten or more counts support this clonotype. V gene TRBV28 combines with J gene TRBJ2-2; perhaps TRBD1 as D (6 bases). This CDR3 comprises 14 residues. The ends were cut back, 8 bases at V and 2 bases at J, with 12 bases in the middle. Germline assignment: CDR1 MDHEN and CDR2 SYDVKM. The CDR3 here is CASQQGFNTGELFF. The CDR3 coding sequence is TGTGCCAGCCAGCAGGGGTTTAACACCGGGGAGCTGTTTTTT.

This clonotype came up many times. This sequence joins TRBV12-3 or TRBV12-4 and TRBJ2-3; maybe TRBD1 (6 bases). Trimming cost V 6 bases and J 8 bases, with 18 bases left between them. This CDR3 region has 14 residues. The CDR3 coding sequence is TGTGCCAGCAGCAAGGACAGTGGTTGGGGTACGCAGTATTTT. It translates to CASSKDSGWGTQYF.

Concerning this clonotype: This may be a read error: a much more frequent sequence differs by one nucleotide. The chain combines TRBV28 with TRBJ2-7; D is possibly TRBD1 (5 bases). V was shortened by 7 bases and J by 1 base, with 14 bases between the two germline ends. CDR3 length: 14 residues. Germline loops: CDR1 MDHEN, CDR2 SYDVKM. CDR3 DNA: TGTGCCAGCATGAGGACACCCCCGTCCTACGAGCAGTACTTC. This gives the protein CASMRTPPSYEQYF.

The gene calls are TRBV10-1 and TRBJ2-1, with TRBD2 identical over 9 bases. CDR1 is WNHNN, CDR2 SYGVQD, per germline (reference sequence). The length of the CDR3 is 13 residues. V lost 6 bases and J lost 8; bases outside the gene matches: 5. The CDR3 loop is CASRASGNDEQFF. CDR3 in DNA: TGCGCCAGCAGGGCTAGCGGGAATGATGAGCAGTTCTTC.

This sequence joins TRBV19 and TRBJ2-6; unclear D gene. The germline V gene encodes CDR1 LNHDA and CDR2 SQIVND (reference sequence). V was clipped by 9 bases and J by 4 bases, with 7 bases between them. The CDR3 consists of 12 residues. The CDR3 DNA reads TGTGCCAGCCATGGAGGGGCCAACGTCCTGACTTTC. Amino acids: CASHGGANVLTF.

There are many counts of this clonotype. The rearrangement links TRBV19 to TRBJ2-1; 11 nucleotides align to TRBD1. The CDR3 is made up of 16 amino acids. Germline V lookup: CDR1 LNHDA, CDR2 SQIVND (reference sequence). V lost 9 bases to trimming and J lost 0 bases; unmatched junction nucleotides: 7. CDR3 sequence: CASSRTGGLSYNEQFF. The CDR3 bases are TGTGCCAGCAGCCGGACAGGGGGCCTCTCCTACAATGAGCAGTTCTTC.

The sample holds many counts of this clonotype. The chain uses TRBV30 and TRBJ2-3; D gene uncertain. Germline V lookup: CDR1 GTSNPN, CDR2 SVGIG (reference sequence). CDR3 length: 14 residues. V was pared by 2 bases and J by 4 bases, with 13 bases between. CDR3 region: CAWSLKVGPDTQYF. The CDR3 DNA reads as TGTGCCTGGAGTTTGAAGGTGGGCCCAGATACGCAGTATTTT.

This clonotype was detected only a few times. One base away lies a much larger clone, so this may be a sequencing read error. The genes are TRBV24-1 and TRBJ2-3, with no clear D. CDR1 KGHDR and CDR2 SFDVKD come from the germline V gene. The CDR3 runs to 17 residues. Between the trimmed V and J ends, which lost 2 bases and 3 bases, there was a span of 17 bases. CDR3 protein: CATSDSKIGWVTDTQYF. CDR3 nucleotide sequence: TGTGCCACCAGTGATTCGAAGATAGGGTGGGTTACAGATACGCAGTATTTT.

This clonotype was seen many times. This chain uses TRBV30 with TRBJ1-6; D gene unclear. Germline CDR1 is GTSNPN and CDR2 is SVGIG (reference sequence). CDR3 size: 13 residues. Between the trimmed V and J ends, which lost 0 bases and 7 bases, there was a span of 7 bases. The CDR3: CAWSVGTNSPLHF. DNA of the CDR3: TGTGCCTGGAGTGTGGGCACAAATTCACCCCTCCACTTT.

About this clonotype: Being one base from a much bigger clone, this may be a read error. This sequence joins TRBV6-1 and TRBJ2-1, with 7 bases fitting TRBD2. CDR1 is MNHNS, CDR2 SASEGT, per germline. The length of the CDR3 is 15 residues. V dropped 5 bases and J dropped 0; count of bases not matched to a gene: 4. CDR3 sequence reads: CASSHLAVSYNEQFF. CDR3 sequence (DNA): TGTGCCAGCAGTCATCTAGCGGTCTCCTACAATGAGCAGTTCTTC.